Sequencing of this T cell receptor beta chain was carried out in a study of Tregs in tolerant kidney transplant recipients. Overall study findings and caveats: The most relevant donor-specific Treg TCRbeta repertoire apparently came from expansion with activated donor B cells. Biological reproducibility was not directly addressed in this study.

About this clone: Its antigen is unknown.

This table comes from immunoSEQ multiplex PCR, and its TCRdb copy is limited to in-frame clones, with some not included. This table has roughly 46,000 clones, about 90% appearing once. Germline CDR1 reads LGHNT; CDR2 reads FRNRAP. The J segment lost 0 bases and the V segment lost 2 bases, leaving 4 bases of the junction unmatched. The CDR3 contains 15 residues. CD4+CD25+CD127- Tregs, CD4+CD25- non-Tregs, CD4 and CD8 cells were sorted. Thawed PBMCs were rested overnight at 37°C with around 180 IU/ml IL-2 before regulatory T cell sorting. The chain recombines TRBV12-5 with TRBJ2-7; 7 positions agree with TRBD1. Specimen: Tregs from blood. The TCR was taken from a human donor in good health. CDR3 loop: CASGLSRDSSYEQYF. The CDR3 DNA sequence: TGTGCTAGTGGTTTGTCCCGGGACAGCTCCTACGAGCAGTACTTC.